This TCR beta chain emerged from a study of blood T cell repertoires in COVID-19. Turning to the study itself: Acute and convalescent COVID-19 specimens originated in the United States, Italy and Spain. Sources were T cells, B-cell-depleted T cells, or PBMCs; the material itself was cDNA or gDNA.

The CDR3 length is 18 residues. Losses at the gene ends were 2 bases for V and 2 bases for J; bases not matched to a gene: 9. CDR1 and CDR2 (germline): LNHNV, YYDKDF (reference sequence). Enrolled during active infection, Seattle patients were then followed longitudinally. In the original processing: Quantification of nucleated cells was approximated via reference gene primer amplification. Using immunoSEQ multiplex PCR, the repertoire was profiled, and TCRdb retains in-frame clones only, with some absent. V, J and clone size are taken as reported in that table, and D and trimming were inferred from the DNA itself. The table lists a few hundred thousand clones, around 81% of them singletons.

This TCR derives from a person in their 70s with COVID-19, enrolled during active disease. The chain is built from TRBV15 and TRBJ2-2; 9 nucleotides agree with TRBD1. Material: peripheral blood. CDR3 sequence (DNA): TGTGCCACCAGCAGATCCTACAGGGGGCAACTTAACACCGGGGAGCTGTTTTTT. Amino acid sequence: CATSRSYRGQLNTGELFF.